Given below is one TCR beta chain in context. This sample is drawn from a study of blood T cell repertoires in COVID-19. About the research overall: Acute-phase and convalescent COVID-19 samples originated in the United States, Italy and Spain. The cDNA or gDNA used as material had been derived from T cells, B-cell-depleted T cells, or PBMCs.

Trimming removed 2 bases from V and 4 bases from J; junction bases left unmatched: 8. CDR3 length: 15 amino acids. Germline V gives CDR1 SGHDT, CDR2 YYEEEE. Per the study methods: Reference gene primers were amplified, and this amplification served to estimate nucleated cell counts. The assay was immunoSEQ multiplex PCR, and TCRdb's table has in-frame clones only and misses some. V, J and clone size were drawn from that table, and D and trimming were deduced from the DNA. The profile covers about 260,000 clones, with roughly nine tenths appearing a single time and around 2.2% taken by the ten largest.

This chain links TRBV5-6 with TRBJ1-2; TRBD1 aligns across 7 bases. This sequence was found in a woman in her 50s who had recovered from COVID-19. Sequenced input: peripheral blood. The CDR3 region has the DNA TGTGCCAGCAGCTTAGGGGACAGCCGGTTCTATGGCTACACCTTC. Translation: CASSLGDSRFYGYTF.